Detailed here is one TCR beta chain. The source of the sample is a study of blood T cell repertoires in COVID-19. For the study at large: Sample material is recorded as cDNA or gDNA derived from T cells, B-cell-depleted T cells, or PBMCs.

Per the authors' pipeline: For nucleated cells, counts were estimated from reference gene primer amplification. Clones were read by immunoSEQ multiplex PCR, and TCRdb kept only the in-frame ones, dropping some. The V and J calls and clone size were taken over from that table, and D and trimming were inferred from the DNA. The top ten clones hold 3.5% to 4% of a sample with 350,000 to 450,000 clones, around 85% of them seen once. The TCR was taken from a woman aged 18-29 years with acute or convalescent COVID-19. The sequenced sample consisted of peripheral blood.

The CDR3 region has the DNA TGTGCCAGCAGCTTAATGTCGGGGGGGCTTCCCAATGAGCAGTTCTTC. It encodes CASSLMSGGLPNEQFF. This chain connects TRBV7-3 to TRBJ2-1; 8 bases match TRBD2. The CDR3 has 16 residues. V lost 1 base and J lost 6; bases outside the gene matches: 8. Per germline, CDR1 SGHTA and CDR2 FQGTGA.